This TCR beta chain was identified in a study of shared clonotypes between healthy human individuals. The study, taken as a whole, reports: Memory subsets generally showed lower estimated richness than naive subsets. Clonotypes not shared had lower generation probabilities than those common to all four donors.

V was clipped by 3 bases and J by 3 bases; unmatched bases: 3. The CDR3 is 14 amino acids. CDR1 and CDR2 from the germline V gene are MRHNA and SNTAGT. Notes on this clone: As yet, its antigen is unknown.

The method was immunoSEQ multiplex PCR; TCRdb's version includes in-frame clones alone and lacks a portion of them. The data hold 2,500,000 or so clones, with less than 95% observed a single time. This receptor was identified in a man aged 18 to 29 in good health. Some clones in this sample may be carry-over from other donors' samples. The chain couples TRBV6-4 to TRBJ1-1; 8 positions agree with TRBD1. The sample taken for sequencing was naive CD4+ T cells from PBMCs. As for subset: CD45RA+ positively selected. The CDR3 protein is CASSETTGDTEAFF. In DNA, the CDR3 is TGTGCCAGCAGTGAGACGACAGGGGACACTGAAGCTTTCTTT.